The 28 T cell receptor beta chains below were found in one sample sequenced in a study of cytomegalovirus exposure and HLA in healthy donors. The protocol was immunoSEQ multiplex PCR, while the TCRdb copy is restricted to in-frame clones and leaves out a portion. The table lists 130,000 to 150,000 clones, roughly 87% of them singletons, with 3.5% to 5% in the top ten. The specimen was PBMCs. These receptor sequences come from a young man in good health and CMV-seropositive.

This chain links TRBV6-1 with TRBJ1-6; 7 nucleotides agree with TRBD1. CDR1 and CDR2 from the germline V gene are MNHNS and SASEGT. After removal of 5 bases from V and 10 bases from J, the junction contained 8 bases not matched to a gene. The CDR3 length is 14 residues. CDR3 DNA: TGTGCCAGCAGTCACACAGGGGAGTCCTCACCCCTCCACTTT. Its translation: CASSHTGESSPLHF.

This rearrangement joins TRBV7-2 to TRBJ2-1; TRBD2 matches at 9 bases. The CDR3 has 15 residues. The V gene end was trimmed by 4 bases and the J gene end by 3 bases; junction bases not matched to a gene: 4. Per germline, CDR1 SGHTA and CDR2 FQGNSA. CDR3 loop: CASSWDSGGYNEQFF. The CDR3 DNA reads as TGTGCCAGCAGCTGGGATAGCGGGGGCTACAATGAGCAGTTCTTC.

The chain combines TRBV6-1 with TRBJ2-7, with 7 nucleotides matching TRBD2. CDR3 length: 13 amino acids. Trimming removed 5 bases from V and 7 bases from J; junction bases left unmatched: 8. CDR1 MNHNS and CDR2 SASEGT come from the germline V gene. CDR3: CASSKETSWEQYF. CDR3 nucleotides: TGTGCCAGCAGTAAAGAGACTAGCTGGGAGCAGTACTTC.

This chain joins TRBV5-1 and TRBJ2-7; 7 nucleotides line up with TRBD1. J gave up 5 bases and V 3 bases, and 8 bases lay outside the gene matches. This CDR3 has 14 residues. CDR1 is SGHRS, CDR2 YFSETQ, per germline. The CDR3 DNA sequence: TGCGCCAGCAGCTCGACAGGGCGCATTAACGAGCAGTACTTC. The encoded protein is CASSSTGRINEQYF.

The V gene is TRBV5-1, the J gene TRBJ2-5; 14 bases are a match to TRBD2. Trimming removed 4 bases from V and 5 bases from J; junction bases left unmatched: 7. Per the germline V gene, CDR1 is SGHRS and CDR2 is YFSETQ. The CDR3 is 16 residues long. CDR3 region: CASSRGLAGESETQYF. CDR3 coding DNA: TGCGCCAGCAGCCGGGGACTAGCGGGAGAAAGTGAGACCCAGTACTTC.

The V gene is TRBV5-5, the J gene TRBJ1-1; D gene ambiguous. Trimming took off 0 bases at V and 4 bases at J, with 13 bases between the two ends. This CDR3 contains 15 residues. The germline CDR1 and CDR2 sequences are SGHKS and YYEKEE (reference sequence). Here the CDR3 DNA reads TGTGCCAGCAGCTTGGAATGGGCCGTGGGCACTGAAGCTTTCTTT. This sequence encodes CASSLEWAVGTEAFF.

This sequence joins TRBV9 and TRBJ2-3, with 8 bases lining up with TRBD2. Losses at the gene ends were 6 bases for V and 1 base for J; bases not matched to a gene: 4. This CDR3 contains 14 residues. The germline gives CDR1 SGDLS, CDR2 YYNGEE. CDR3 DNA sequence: TGTGCCAGCACGGTGCGGGGGGGCACAGATACGCAGTATTTT. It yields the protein CASTVRGGTDTQYF.

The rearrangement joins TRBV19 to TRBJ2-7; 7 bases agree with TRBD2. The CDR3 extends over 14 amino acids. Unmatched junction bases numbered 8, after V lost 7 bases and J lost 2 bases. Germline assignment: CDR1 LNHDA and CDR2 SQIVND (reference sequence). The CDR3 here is CASKDSSGPYEQYF. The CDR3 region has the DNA TGTGCCAGTAAGGACTCTAGCGGACCCTACGAGCAGTACTTC.

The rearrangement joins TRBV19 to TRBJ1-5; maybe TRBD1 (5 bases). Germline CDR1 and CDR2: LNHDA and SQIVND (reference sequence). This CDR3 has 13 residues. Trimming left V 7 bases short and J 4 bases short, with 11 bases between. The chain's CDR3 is CASNSGRNQPQHF. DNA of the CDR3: TGTGCCAGTAACTCAGGGCGTAATCAGCCCCAGCATTTT. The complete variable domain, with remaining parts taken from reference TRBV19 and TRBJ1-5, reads DGGITQSPKYLFRKEGQNVTLSCEQNLNHDAMYWYRQDPGQGLRLIYYSQIVNDFQKGDIAEGYSVSREKKESFPLTVTSAQKNPTAFYLCASNSGRNQPQHFGDGTRLSIL.

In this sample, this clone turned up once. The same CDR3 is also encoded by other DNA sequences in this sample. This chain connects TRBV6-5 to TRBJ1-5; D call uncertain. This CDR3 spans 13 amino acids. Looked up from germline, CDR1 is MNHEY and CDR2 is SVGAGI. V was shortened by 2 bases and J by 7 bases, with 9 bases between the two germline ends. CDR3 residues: CASSYGAEQPQHF. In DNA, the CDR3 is TGTGCCAGCAGTTACGGCGCGGAACAGCCCCAGCATTTT.

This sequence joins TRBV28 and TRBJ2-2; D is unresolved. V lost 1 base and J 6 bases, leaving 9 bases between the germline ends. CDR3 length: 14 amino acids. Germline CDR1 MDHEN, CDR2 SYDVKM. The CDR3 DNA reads TGTGCCAGCAGTTTATTGGGTGGGCCCGGGGAGCTGTTTTTT. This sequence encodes CASSLLGGPGELFF.

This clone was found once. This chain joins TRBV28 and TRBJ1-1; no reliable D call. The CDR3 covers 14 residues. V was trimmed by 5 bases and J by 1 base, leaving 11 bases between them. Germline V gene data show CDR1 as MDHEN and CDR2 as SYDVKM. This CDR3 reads CASSVGGSNTEAFF. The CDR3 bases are TGTGCCAGCAGTGTCGGCGGCTCGAACACTGAAGCTTTCTTT.

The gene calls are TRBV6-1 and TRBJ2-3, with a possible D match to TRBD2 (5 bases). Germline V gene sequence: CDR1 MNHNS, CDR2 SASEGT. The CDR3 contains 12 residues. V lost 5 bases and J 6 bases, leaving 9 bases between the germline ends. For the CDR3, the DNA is TGTGCCAGCAGTCCGAGGGCGGATACGCAGTATTTT. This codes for CASSPRADTQYF.

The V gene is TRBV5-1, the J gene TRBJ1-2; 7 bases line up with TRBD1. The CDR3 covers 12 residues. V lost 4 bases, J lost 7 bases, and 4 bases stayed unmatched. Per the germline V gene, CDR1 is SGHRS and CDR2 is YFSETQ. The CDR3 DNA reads TGCGCCAGCAGCCTAACAGGGGTTGGCTACACCTTC. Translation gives CASSLTGVGYTF. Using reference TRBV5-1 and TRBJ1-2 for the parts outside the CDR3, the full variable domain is KAGVTQTPRYLIKTRGQQVTLSCSPISGHRSVSWYQQTPGQGLQFLFEYFSETQRNKGNFPGRFSGRQFSNSRSEMNVSTLELGDSALYLCASSLTGVGYTFGSGTRLTVV.

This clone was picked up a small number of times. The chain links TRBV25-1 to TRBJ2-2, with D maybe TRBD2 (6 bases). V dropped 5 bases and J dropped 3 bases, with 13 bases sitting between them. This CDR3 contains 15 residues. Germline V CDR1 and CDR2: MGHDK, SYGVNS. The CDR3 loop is CASSPGTGDTGELFF. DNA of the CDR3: TGTGCCAGCAGTCCCGGGACGGGGGACACCGGGGAGCTGTTTTTT.

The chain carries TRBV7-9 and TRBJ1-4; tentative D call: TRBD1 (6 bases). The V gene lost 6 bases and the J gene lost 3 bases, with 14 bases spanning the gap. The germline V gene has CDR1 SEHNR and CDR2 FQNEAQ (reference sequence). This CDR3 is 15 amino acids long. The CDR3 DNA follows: TGTGCCAGCAGGAGGAGTGGGGGCCCTAATGAAAAACTGTTTTTT. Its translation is CASRRSGGPNEKLFF.

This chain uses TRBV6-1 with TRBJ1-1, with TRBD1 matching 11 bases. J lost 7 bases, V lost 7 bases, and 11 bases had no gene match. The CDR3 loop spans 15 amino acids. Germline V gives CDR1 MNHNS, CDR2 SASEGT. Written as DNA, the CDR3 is TGTGCCAGCACCATAGGGACAGGGGGGTTAGGTGAAGCTTTCTTT. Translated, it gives CASTIGTGGLGEAFF.

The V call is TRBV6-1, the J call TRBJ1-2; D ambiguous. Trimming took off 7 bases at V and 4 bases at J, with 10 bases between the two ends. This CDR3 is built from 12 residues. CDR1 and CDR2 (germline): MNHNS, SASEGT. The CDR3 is CASNPAGYGYTF. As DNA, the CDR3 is TGTGCCAGCAACCCTGCGGGCTATGGCTACACCTTC.

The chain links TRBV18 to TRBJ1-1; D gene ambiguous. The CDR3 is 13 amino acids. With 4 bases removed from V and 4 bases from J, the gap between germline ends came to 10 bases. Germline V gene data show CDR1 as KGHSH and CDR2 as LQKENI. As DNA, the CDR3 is TGTGCCAGCTCACTCTCGGGAATCACTGAAGCTTTCTTT. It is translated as CASSLSGITEAFF.

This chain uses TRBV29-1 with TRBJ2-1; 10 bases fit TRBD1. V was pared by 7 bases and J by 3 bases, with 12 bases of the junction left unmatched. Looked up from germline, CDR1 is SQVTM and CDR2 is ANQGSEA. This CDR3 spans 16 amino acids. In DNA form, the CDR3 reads TGCAGCGCCGGACAGGGGGAGGGGGTGGGCTACAATGAGCAGTTCTTC. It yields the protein CSAGQGEGVGYNEQFF.

The CDR3 protein is CASSLVGPAGGKLFF. The DNA for the CDR3 is TGCGCCAGCAGCTTGGTGGGTCCCGCAGGGGGAAAACTGTTTTTT. The chain recombines TRBV5-1 with TRBJ1-4, with 7 bases that match TRBD1. With V trimmed by 0 bases and J by 10 bases, 9 bases remained unmatched. Per the germline V gene, CDR1 is SGHRS and CDR2 is YFSETQ. The CDR3 is made up of 15 amino acids. The whole variable domain, filled in from reference TRBV5-1 and TRBJ1-4, reads KAGVTQTPRYLIKTRGQQVTLSCSPISGHRSVSWYQQTPGQGLQFLFEYFSETQRNKGNFPGRFSGRQFSNSRSEMNVSTLELGDSALYLCASSLVGPAGGKLFFGSGTQLSVL.

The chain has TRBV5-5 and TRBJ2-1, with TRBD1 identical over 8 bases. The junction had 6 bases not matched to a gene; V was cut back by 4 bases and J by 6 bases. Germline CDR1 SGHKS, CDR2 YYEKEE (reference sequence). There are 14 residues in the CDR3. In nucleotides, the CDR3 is TGTGCCAGCAGCCAAGGACAGGGAGTCAATGAGCAGTTCTTC. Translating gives CASSQGQGVNEQFF.

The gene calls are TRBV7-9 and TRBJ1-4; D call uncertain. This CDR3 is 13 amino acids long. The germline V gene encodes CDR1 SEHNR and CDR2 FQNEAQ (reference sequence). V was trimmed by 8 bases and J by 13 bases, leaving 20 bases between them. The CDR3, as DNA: TGTGCCAGCGGATCGGTGGGTGTCGGGATACTGTTTTTT. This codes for CASGSVGVGILFF.

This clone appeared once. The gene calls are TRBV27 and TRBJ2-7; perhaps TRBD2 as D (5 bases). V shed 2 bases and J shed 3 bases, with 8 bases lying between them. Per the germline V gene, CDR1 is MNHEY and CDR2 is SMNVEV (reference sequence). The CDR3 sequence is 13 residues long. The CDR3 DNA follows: TGTGCCAGCAGTTTAGGACGGGGCTACGAGCAGTACTTC. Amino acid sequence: CASSLGRGYEQYF.

The CDR3 nucleotides read TGCGCCAGCAGCTTGGGGGGGACAGGGCTAACAGATACGCAGTATTTT. Encoded protein: CASSLGGTGLTDTQYF. The rearrangement uses TRBV5-1 and TRBJ2-3, with TRBD1 matching 9 bases. V shed 0 bases, J shed 3 bases, and the junction held 5 bases outside the gene matches. This CDR3 region has 16 residues. The germline V gene has CDR1 SGHRS and CDR2 YFSETQ.

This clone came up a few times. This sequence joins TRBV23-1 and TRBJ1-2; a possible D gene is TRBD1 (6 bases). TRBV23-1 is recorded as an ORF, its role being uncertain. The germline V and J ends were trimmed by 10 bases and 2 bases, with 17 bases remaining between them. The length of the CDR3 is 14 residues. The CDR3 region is CATLGGDLNYGYTF. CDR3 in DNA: TGCGCCACCCTAGGGGGGGATTTGAACTATGGCTACACCTTC.

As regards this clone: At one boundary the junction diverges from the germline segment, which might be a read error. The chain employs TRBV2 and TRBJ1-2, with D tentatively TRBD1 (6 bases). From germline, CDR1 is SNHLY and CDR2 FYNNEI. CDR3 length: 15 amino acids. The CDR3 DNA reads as TGTGCCAGCACTGAAGGACAGCCACTGTTCTATGGCTACACCTTC. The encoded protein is CASTEGQPLFYGYTF. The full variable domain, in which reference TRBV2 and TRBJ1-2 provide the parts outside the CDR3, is EPEVTQTPSHQVTQMGQEVILRCVPISNHLYFYWYRQILGQKVEFLVSFYNNEISEKSEIFDDQFSVERPDGSNFTLKIRSTKLEDSAMYFCASTEGQPLFYGYTFGSGTRLTVV.

The CDR3 nucleotides read TGTGCCAGCAGCTTAGGAGCGGACAGGGTATTTGAAGCTTTCTTT. Encoded protein: CASSLGADRVFEAFF. V gene TRBV7-8 combines with J gene TRBJ1-1, with 8 bases aligning to TRBD1. This CDR3 region has 15 residues. V lost 1 base and J lost 7; bases outside the gene matches: 8. Per germline, CDR1 SGHVS and CDR2 FQNEAQ.